The entry that follows covers one T cell receptor (beta chain) sequence. The sample contains more than one DNA sequence encoding this CDR3. Extraction of roughly 2 micrograms of genomic DNA from cryopreserved PBMCs supplied material for TCR beta libraries. The targeted sequencing depth was 1 in 200,000 to 1 in 1 million T cells. This table comes from immunoSEQ multiplex PCR, and its TCRdb copy is limited to in-frame clones, with some not included. The table records about 140,000 clones, approximately 75% of them present only once. Between the trimmed V and J ends, which lost 4 bases and 3 bases, there was a span of 4 bases. Germline V gene lookup returns CDR1 SGHTA and CDR2 FQGNSA. This CDR3 contains 11 residues. This specimen comes from a study of cytotoxic CD8 clonotypes in ibrutinib-treated CLL.

This chain joins TRBV7-2 and TRBJ2-7; D unresolved. The receptor was isolated from a human donor with chronic lymphocytic leukemia. Sequences were derived from PBMCs, sampled after 12 months of ibrutinib treatment. CDR3 region: CASSSYYEQYF. The CDR3 DNA sequence: TGTGCCAGCAGCTCCTACTACGAGCAGTACTTC.